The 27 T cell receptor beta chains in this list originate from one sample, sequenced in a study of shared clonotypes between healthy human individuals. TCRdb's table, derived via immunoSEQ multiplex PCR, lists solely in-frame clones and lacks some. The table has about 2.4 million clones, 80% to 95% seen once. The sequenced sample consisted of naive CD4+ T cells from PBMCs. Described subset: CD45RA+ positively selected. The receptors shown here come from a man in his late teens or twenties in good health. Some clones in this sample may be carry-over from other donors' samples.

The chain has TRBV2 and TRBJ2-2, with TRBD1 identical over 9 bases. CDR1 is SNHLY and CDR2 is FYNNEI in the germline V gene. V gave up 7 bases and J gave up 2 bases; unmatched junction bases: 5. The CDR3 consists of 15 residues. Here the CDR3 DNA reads TGTGCCAGCAAGGGACAGGGACTAAACACCGGGGAGCTGTTTTTT. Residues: CASKGQGLNTGELFF.

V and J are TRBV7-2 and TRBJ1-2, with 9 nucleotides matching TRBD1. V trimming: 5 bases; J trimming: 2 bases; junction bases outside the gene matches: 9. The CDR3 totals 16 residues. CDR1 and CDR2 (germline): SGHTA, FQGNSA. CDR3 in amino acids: CASSRKADRGNYGYTF. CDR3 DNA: TGTGCCAGCAGCAGAAAAGCCGACAGGGGGAACTATGGCTACACCTTC. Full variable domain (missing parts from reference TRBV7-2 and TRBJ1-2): GAGVSQSPSNKVTEKGKDVELRCDPISGHTALYWYRQSLGQGLEFLIYFQGNSAPDKSGLPSDRFSAERTGGSVSTLTIQRTQQEDSAVYLCASSRKADRGNYGYTFGSGTRLTVV.

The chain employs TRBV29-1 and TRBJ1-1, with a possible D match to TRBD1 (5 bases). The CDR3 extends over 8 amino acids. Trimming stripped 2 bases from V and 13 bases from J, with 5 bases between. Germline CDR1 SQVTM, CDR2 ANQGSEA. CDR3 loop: CSVERGFF. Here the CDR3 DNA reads TGCAGCGTTGAAAGGGGTTTCTTT.

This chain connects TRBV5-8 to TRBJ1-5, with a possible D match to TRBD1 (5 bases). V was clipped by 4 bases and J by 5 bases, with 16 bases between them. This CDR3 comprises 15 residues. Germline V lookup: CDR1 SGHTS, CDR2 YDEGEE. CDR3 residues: CASSRSGDVDQPQHF. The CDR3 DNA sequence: TGTGCCAGCAGCAGGAGCGGGGACGTAGATCAGCCCCAGCATTTT.

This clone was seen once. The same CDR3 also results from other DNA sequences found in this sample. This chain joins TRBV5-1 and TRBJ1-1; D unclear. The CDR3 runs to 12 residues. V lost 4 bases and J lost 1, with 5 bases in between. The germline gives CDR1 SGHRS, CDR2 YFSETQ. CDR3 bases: TGCGCCAGCAGCGGAGGGAACACTGAAGCTTTCTTT. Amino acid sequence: CASSGGNTEAFF. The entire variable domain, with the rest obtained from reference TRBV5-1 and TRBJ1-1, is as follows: KAGVTQTPRYLIKTRGQQVTLSCSPISGHRSVSWYQQTPGQGLQFLFEYFSETQRNKGNFPGRFSGRQFSNSRSEMNVSTLELGDSALYLCASSGGNTEAFFGQGTRLTVV.

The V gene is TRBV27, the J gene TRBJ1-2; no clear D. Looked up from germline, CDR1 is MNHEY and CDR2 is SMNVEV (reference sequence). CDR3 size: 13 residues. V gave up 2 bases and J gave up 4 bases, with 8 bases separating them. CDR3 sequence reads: CASSLRPPYGYTF. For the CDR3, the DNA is TGTGCCAGCAGTTTACGTCCCCCCTATGGCTACACCTTC.

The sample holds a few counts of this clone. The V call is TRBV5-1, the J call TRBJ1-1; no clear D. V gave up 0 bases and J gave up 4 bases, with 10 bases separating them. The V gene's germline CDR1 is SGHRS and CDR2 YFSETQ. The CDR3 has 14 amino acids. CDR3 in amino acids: CASSLVVGPTEAFF. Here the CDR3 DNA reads TGCGCCAGCAGCTTGGTGGTGGGTCCCACTGAAGCTTTCTTT.

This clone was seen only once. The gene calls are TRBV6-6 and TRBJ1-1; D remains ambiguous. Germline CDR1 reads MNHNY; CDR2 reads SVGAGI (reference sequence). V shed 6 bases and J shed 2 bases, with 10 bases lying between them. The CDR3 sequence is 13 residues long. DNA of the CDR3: TGTGCCAGCAGCGTGGGCATAAACACTGAAGCTTTCTTT. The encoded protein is CASSVGINTEAFF.

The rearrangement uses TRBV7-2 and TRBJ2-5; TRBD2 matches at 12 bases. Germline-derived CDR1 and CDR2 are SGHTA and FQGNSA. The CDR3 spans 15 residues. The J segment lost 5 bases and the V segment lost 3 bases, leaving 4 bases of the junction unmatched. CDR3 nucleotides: TGTGCCAGCAGCTTGACTAGCGGGAGAATGGAGACCCAGTACTTC. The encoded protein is CASSLTSGRMETQYF.

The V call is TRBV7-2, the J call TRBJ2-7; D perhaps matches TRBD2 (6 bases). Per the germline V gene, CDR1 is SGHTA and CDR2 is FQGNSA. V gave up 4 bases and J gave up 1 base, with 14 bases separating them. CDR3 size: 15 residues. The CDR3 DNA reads TGTGCCAGCAGCTCTTCCCGGGGGTTTTCCTACGAGCAGTACTTC. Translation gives CASSSSRGFSYEQYF.

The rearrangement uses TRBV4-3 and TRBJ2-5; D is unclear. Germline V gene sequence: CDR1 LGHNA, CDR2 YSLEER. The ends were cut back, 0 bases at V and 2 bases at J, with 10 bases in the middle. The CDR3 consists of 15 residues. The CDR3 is CASSQDWTQQETQYF. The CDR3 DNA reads TGCGCCAGCAGCCAAGACTGGACGCAGCAAGAGACCCAGTACTTC.

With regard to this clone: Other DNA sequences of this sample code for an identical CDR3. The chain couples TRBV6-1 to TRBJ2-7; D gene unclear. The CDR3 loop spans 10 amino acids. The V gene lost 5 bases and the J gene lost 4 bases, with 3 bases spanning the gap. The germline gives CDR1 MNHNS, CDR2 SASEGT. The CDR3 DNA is TGTGCCAGCAGTTTTTACGAGCAGTACTTC. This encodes CASSFYEQYF.

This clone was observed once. The CDR3 loop reads CASSRGRGVADTQYF. The CDR3 coding sequence is TGTGCCAGCAGTCGGGGTAGGGGAGTCGCAGATACGCAGTATTTT. V and J are TRBV5-4 and TRBJ2-3, with D perhaps assigned TRBD1 or TRBD2 (5 bases each). This CDR3 spans 15 amino acids. V lost 5 bases, J lost 4 bases, and 17 bases lay in between. CDR1 is SGHNT, CDR2 YYREEE, per germline (reference sequence).

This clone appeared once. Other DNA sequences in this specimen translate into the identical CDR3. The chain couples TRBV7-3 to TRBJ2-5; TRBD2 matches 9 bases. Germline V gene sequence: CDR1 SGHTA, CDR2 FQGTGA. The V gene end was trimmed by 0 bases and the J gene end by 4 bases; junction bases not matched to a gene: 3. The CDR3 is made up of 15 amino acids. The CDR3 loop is CASSLTSGSLETQYF. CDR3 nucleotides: TGTGCCAGCAGCTTAACTAGCGGGAGTCTAGAGACCCAGTACTTC. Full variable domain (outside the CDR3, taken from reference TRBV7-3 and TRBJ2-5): GAGVSQTPSNKVTEKGKYVELRCDPISGHTALYWYRQSLGQGPEFLIYFQGTGAADDSGLPNDRFFAVRPEGSVSTLKIQRTERGDSAVYLCASSLTSGSLETQYFGPGTRLLVL.

The CDR3 region is CASSDRGLIQETQYF. In nucleotides, the CDR3 is TGTGCCAGCAGTGACAGGGGACTTATTCAAGAGACCCAGTACTTC. The rearrangement joins TRBV2 to TRBJ2-5; D possibly uses TRBD1 or TRBD2 (6 bases each). The V end lost 3 bases, the J end lost 2 bases, and 13 bases lay between the germline ends. Germline lookup yields CDR1 SNHLY and CDR2 FYNNEI. The CDR3 length is 15 residues. The whole variable domain, filled in from reference TRBV2 and TRBJ2-5, reads EPEVTQTPSHQVTQMGQEVILRCVPISNHLYFYWYRQILGQKVEFLVSFYNNEISEKSEIFDDQFSVERPDGSNFTLKIRSTKLEDSAMYFCASSDRGLIQETQYFGPGTRLLVL.

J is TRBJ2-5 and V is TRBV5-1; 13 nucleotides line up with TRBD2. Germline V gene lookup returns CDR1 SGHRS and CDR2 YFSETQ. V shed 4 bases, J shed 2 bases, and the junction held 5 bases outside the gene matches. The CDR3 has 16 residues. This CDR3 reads CASSAGLAGRQETQYF. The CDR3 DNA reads TGCGCCAGCAGCGCGGGACTAGCGGGACGACAAGAGACCCAGTACTTC.

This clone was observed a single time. CDR3 coding DNA: TGTGCCAGTAGTATTCGAGCGGACAGGCGGAACACTGAAGCTTTCTTT. Translation gives CASSIRADRRNTEAFF. The chain carries TRBV19 and TRBJ1-1, with TRBD1 matching over 7 bases. Germline CDR1 LNHDA, CDR2 SQIVND (reference sequence). The CDR3 contains 16 residues. V lost 3 bases to trimming and J lost 1 base; unmatched junction nucleotides: 8. Supplemented by reference TRBV19 and TRBJ1-1, the full variable domain reads DGGITQSPKYLFRKEGQNVTLSCEQNLNHDAMYWYRQDPGQGLRLIYYSQIVNDFQKGDIAEGYSVSREKKESFPLTVTSAQKNPTAFYLCASSIRADRRNTEAFFGQGTRLTVV.

The CDR3 sequence: CASSSGQALGNTIYF. The CDR3 DNA reads as TGTGCCAGCAGCTCTGGGCAGGCCCTTGGAAACACCATATATTTT. This sequence joins TRBV7-2 and TRBJ1-3; D unresolved. Per the germline V gene, CDR1 is SGHTA and CDR2 is FQGNSA. CDR3 size: 15 residues. V lost 4 bases and J lost 3, with 13 bases in between.

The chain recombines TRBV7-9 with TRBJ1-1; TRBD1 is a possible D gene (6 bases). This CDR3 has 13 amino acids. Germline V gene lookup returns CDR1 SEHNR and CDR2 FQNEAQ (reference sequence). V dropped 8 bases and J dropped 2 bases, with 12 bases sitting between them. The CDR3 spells CASFLTGNTEAFF. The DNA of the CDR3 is TGTGCCAGCTTCTTGACAGGCAACACTGAAGCTTTCTTT.

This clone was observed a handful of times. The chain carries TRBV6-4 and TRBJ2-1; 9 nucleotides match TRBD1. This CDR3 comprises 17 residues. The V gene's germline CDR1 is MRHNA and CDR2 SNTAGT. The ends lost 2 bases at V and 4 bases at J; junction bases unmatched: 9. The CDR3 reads CASSDRNRTGVYNEQFF. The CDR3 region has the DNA TGTGCCAGCAGTGACCGAAACAGGACAGGGGTATACAATGAGCAGTTCTTC.

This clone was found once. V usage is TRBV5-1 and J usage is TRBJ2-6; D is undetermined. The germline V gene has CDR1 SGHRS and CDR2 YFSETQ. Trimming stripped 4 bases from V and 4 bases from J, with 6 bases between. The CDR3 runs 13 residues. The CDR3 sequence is CASSPTGANVLTF. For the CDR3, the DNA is TGCGCCAGCAGCCCGACCGGGGCCAACGTCCTGACTTTC. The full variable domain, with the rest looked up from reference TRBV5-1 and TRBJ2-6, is KAGVTQTPRYLIKTRGQQVTLSCSPISGHRSVSWYQQTPGQGLQFLFEYFSETQRNKGNFPGRFSGRQFSNSRSEMNVSTLELGDSALYLCASSPTGANVLTFGAGSRLTVL.

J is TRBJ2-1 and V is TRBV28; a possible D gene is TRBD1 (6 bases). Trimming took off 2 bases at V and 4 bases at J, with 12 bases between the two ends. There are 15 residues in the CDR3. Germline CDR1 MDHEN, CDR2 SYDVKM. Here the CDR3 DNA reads TGTGCCAGCAGTTTACCAGGGGCCCGATACAATGAGCAGTTCTTC. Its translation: CASSLPGARYNEQFF.

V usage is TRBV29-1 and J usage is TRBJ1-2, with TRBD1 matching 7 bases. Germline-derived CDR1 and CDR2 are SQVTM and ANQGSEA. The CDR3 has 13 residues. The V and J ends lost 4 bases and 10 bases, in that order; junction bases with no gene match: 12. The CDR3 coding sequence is TGCAGCGTTGGGAAGGGACAGTATCTGGACTACACCTTC. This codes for CSVGKGQYLDYTF.

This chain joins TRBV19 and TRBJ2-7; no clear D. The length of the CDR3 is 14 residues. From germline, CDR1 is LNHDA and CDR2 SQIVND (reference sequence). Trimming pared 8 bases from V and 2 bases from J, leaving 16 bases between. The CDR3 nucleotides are TGTGCCAGTGCTCCCGGAGCGTCCACCTACGAGCAGTACTTC. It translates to CASAPGASTYEQYF. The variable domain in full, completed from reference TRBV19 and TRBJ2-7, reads DGGITQSPKYLFRKEGQNVTLSCEQNLNHDAMYWYRQDPGQGLRLIYYSQIVNDFQKGDIAEGYSVSREKKESFPLTVTSAQKNPTAFYLCASAPGASTYEQYFGPGTRLTVT.

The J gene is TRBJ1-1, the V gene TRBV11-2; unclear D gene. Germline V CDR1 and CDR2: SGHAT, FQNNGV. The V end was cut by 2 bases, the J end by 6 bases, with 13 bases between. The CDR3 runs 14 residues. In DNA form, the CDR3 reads TGTGCCAGCAGCTTAAGACCGGATCAACCTGAAGCTTTCTTT. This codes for CASSLRPDQPEAFF.

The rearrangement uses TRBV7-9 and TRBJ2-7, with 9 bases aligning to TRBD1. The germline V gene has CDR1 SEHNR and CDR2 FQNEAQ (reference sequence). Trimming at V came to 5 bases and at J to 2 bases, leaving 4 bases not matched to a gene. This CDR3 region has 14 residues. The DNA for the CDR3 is TGTGCCAGCAGCGTAGGACAGGGGACCTACGAGCAGTACTTC. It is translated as CASSVGQGTYEQYF.

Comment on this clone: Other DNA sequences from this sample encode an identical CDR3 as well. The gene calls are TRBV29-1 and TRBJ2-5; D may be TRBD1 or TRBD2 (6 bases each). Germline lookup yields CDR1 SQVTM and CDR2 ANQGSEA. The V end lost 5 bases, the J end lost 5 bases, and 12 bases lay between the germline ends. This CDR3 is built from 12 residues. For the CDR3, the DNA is TGCAGCGTTTCCCAAGGGGGGGAGACCCAGTACTTC. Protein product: CSVSQGGETQYF.